This note documents a single T cell receptor (beta chain) sequence. Its antigen remains unidentified. A read error may account for a junction end that differs from germline. This entry comes from a study of blood T cells in healthy people across ages. Study-level findings and limits: Roughly linear age-related decline in beta diversity appeared, significant by age 40.

Through a sample-barcoded 5' primer and a J-beta primer mix, a second PCR was run for roughly 6 to 12 cycles. TCRdb re-analysed the 5' RACE reads in MiXCR, keeping a single row per CDR3 protein. Seen here are some 1.1 million distinct CDR3 sequences, under 40% observed once, and the top ten hold around 12%. Drawn from each donor were roughly 10 milliliters of peripheral blood. Isolated PBMCs totaled at least 7 million in each sample. The amount of total RNA extracted per sample was at least 5 micrograms. In germline, CDR1 is SGHVS, CDR2 FQNEAQ. The CDR3 runs 16 residues. V is TRBV7-8 and J is TRBJ1-5, with D perhaps matching TRBD1 (6 bases). Sequenced material: blood. The source is a man aged 18 to 29 in good health. This chain's CDR3 is CASNLGGTKWDQPQHF. The CDR3 bases are TGTGCCAGCAACTTAGGAGGGACAAAGTGGGATCAGCCCCAGCATTTT. Supplemented by reference TRBV7-8 and TRBJ1-5, the full variable domain reads GAGVSQSPRYKVAKRGQDVALRCDPISGHVSLFWYQQALGQGPEFLTYFQNEAQLDKSGLPSDRFFAERPEGSVSTLKIQRTQQEDSAVYLCASNLGGTKWDQPQHFGDGTRLSIL.